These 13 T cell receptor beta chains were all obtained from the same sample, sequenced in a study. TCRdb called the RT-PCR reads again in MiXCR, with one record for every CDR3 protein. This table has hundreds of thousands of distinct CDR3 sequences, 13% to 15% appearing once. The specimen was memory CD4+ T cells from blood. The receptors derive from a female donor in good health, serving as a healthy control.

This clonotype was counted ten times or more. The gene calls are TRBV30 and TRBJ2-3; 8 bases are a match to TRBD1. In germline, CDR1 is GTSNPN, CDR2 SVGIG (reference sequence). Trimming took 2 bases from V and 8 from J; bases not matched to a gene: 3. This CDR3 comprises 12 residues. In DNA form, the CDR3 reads TGTGCCTGGAGTACGACAGGGGCTACGCAGTATTTT. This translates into CAWSTTGATQYF.

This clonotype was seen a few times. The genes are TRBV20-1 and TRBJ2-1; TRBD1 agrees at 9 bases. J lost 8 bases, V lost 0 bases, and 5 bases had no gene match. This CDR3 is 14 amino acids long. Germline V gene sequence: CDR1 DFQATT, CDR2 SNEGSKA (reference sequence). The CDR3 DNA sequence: TGCAGTGCTAGAGACGGGACAGGGAGCGATGAGCAGTTCTTC. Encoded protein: CSARDGTGSDEQFF.

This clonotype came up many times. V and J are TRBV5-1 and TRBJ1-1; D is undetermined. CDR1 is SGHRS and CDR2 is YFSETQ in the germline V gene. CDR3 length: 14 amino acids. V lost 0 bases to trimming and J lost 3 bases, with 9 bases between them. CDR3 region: CASSLAGKDTEAFF. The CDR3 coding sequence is TGCGCCAGCAGCTTGGCGGGTAAGGACACTGAAGCTTTCTTT.

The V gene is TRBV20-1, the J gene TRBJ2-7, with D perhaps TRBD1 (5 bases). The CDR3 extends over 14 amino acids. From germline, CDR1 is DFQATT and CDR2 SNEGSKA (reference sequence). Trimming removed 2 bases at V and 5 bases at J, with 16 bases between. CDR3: CSARKPQGRNEQYF. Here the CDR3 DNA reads TGCAGTGCTAGAAAACCCCAGGGTAGGAACGAGCAGTACTTC.

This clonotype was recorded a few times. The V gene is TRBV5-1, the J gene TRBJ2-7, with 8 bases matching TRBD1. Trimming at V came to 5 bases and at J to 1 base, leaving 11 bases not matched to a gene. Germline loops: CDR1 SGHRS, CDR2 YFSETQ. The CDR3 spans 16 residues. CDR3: CASSSLSGTGSYEQYF. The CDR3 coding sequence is TGCGCCAGCAGTTCGCTTTCCGGGACAGGTTCCTACGAGCAGTACTTC.

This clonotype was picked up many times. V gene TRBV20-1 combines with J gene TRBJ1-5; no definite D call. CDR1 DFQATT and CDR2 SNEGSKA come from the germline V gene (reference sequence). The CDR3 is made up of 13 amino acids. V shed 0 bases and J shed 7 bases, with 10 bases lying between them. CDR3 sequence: CSARDSMDQPQHF. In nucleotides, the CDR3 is TGCAGTGCTAGAGATTCGATGGACCAGCCCCAGCATTTT.

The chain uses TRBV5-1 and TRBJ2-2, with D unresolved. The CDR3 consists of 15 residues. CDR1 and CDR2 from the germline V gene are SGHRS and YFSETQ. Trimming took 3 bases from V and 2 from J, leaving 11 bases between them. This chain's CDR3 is CASSSRRDNTGELFF. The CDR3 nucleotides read TGCGCCAGCAGCTCCCGAAGGGATAACACCGGGGAGCTGTTTTTT. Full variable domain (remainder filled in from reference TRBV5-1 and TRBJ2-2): KAGVTQTPRYLIKTRGQQVTLSCSPISGHRSVSWYQQTPGQGLQFLFEYFSETQRNKGNFPGRFSGRQFSNSRSEMNVSTLELGDSALYLCASSSRRDNTGELFFGEGSRLTVL.

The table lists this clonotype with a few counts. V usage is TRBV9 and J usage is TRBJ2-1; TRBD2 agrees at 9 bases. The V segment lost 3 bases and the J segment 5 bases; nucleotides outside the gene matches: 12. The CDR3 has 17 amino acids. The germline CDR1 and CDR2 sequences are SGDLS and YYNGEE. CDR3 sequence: CASSATTSGPTNNEQFF. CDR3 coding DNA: TGTGCCAGCAGCGCAACAACTAGCGGGCCTACTAACAATGAGCAGTTCTTC.

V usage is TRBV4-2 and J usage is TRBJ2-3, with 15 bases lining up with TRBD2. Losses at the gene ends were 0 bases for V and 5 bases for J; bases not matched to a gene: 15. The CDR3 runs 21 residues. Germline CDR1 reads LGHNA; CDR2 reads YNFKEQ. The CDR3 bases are TGTGCCAGCAGCCAAGATCTCATGCCCCTGGGACTAGCGGGAGGCGTAGATACGCAGTATTTT. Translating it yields CASSQDLMPLGLAGGVDTQYF.

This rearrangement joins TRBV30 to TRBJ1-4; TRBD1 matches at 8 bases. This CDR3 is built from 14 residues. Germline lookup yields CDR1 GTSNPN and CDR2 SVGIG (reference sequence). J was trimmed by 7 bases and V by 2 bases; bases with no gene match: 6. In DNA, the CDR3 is TGTGCCTGGAGTCGACAGGGGATGGGTGAAAAACTGTTTTTT. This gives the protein CAWSRQGMGEKLFF.

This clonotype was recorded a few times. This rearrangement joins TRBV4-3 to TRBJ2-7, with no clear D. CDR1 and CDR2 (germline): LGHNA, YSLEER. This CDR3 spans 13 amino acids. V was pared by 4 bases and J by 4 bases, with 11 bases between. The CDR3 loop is CASSPSYGYEQYF. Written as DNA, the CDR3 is TGCGCCAGCAGCCCGTCTTATGGTTACGAGCAGTACTTC.

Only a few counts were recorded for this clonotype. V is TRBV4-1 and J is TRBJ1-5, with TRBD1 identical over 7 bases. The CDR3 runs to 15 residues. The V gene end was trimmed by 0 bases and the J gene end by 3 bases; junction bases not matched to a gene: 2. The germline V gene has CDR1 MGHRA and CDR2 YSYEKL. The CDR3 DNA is TGCGCCAGCAGCCAAGAGGGACAGTTCAATCAGCCCCAGCATTTT. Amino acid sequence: CASSQEGQFNQPQHF.

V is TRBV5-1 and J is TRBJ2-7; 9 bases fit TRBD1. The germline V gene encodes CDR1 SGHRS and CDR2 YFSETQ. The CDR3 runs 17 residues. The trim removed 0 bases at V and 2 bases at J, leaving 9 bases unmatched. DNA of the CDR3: TGCGCCAGCAGCTTGGCCCGGGCCGGGACAGGGACCTACGAGCAGTACTTC. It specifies CASSLARAGTGTYEQYF. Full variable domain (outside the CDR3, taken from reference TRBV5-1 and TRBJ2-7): KAGVTQTPRYLIKTRGQQVTLSCSPISGHRSVSWYQQTPGQGLQFLFEYFSETQRNKGNFPGRFSGRQFSNSRSEMNVSTLELGDSALYLCASSLARAGTGTYEQYFGPGTRLTVT.